This T cell receptor (beta chain) originates from a study of blood T cell repertoires in COVID-19. Across the whole study: Samples came from the United States, Italy and Spain, spanning acute and convalescent COVID-19. Sources were T cells, B-cell-depleted T cells, or PBMCs; the material itself was cDNA or gDNA.

How the authors handled the data: Counts of nucleated cells, estimated from reference gene primer amplification, were obtained. The method was immunoSEQ multiplex PCR; TCRdb's version includes in-frame clones alone and lacks a portion of them. That table furnishes V, J and clone size, whereas the DNA furnished D and trimming. The sample lists about 77,000 clones, roughly 80% seen once, with approximately 4.6% in the top ten. The CDR3 loop spans 14 amino acids. V lost 1 base to trimming and J lost 0 bases, with 7 bases between them. Germline V gene sequence: CDR1 LGHDT, CDR2 YNNKEL (reference sequence). This clone appeared once.

What was sequenced was peripheral blood. This clonotype was obtained from a woman in her 70s with acute or convalescent COVID-19. The rearrangement links TRBV3-1 (or the pseudogene TRBV3-2) to TRBJ2-7; D is unresolved. The CDR3 loop reads CASSQGTGSYEQYF. DNA for the CDR3: TGTGCCAGCAGCCAAGGTACGGGCTCCTACGAGCAGTACTTC.